The 10 T cell receptor beta chains in this list originate from one sample, sequenced in a study of blood T cell repertoires in COVID-19. The protocol was immunoSEQ multiplex PCR, while the TCRdb copy is restricted to in-frame clones and leaves out a portion. The sample lists around 190,000 clones, more than 75% occurring once. The sequencing input was PBMCs or T cells enriched from blood (not recorded which). Source of these receptors: a man aged 35 to 55 with acute COVID-19.

The gene calls are TRBV2 and TRBJ2-7, with TRBD1 identical over 9 bases. This CDR3 is 15 amino acids long. Losses at the gene ends were 6 bases for V and 0 bases for J; bases not matched to a gene: 6. Per the germline V gene, CDR1 is SNHLY and CDR2 is FYNNEI. The CDR3 nucleotides are TGTGCCAGCAGCGACGGACAGGGGTCCTCCTACGAGCAGTACTTC. Residues: CASSDGQGSSYEQYF. Filled out from reference TRBV2 and TRBJ2-7, the complete variable domain reads EPEVTQTPSHQVTQMGQEVILRCVPISNHLYFYWYRQILGQKVEFLVSFYNNEISEKSEIFDDQFSVERPDGSNFTLKIRSTKLEDSAMYFCASSDGQGSSYEQYFGPGTRLTVT.

Note on this clone: This specimen includes other DNA sequences encoding the same CDR3. This chain joins TRBV9 and TRBJ2-3; no definite D call. Germline-derived CDR1 and CDR2 are SGDLS and YYNGEE. V lost 2 bases and J lost 2, with 9 bases in between. This CDR3 has 14 amino acids. CDR3 residues: CASSVARDTDTQYF. CDR3 nucleotides: TGTGCCAGCAGCGTCGCCCGAGACACAGATACGCAGTATTTT.

This clone has a single count. The chain joins TRBV6-2 or TRBV6-3 to TRBJ1-4, with 8 nucleotides matching TRBD1. Germline CDR1 is MNHEY and CDR2 is SVGEGT. There are 15 residues in the CDR3. J was trimmed by 5 bases and V by 4 bases; bases with no gene match: 6. CDR3 region: CASSSLDRANEKLFF. Written as DNA, the CDR3 is TGTGCCAGCAGTTCCTTGGACAGGGCCAATGAAAAACTGTTTTTT.

The chain uses TRBV25-1 and TRBJ2-4, with D tentatively TRBD1 (5 bases). Trimming took off 3 bases at V and 1 base at J, with 10 bases between the two ends. Per the germline V gene, CDR1 is MGHDK and CDR2 is SYGVNS. The CDR3 extends over 15 amino acids. CDR3 bases: TGTGCCAGCAGTGATGTCAAGGGGGCCAAAAACATTCAGTACTTC. It specifies CASSDVKGAKNIQYF.

The chain carries TRBV7-9 and TRBJ2-7; no clear D gene. V dropped 4 bases and J dropped 3 bases, with 10 bases sitting between them. From germline, CDR1 is SEHNR and CDR2 FQNEAQ (reference sequence). This CDR3 is 13 amino acids long. The CDR3 loop reads CASSSSIHYEQYF. In nucleotides, the CDR3 is TGTGCCAGCAGCTCAAGCATCCACTACGAGCAGTACTTC.

The chain recombines TRBV21-1 with TRBJ2-1; the table's D call TRBD2 went unverified against the DNA. TRBV21-1 is a listed pseudogene. CDR3 length: 14 residues. The CDR3 is CAHHIGGPYNEQFF. CDR3 sequence (DNA): TGTGCTCACCACATCGGGGGGCCTTACAATGAGCAGTTCTTC.

This sequence joins TRBV19 and TRBJ2-7; 7 bases fit TRBD1. The CDR3 extends over 15 amino acids. CDR1 LNHDA and CDR2 SQIVND come from the germline V gene (reference sequence). V was clipped by 2 bases and J by 2 bases; unmatched bases: 6. Written as DNA, the CDR3 is TGTGCCAGTAGTATACTAGGGGGCTTCACCTACGAGCAGTACTTC. Protein product: CASSILGGFTYEQYF.

This clone appeared a few times. This sequence joins TRBV7-9 and TRBJ2-4; 9 positions agree with TRBD2. Trimming at V came to 6 bases and at J to 7 bases, leaving 7 bases not matched to a gene. This CDR3 region has 14 residues. Per germline, CDR1 SEHNR and CDR2 FQNEAQ (reference sequence). The CDR3 coding sequence is TGTGCCAGCAGTCCAGCGGGAGGTTTCAACATTCAGTACTTC. This gives the protein CASSPAGGFNIQYF.

The chain couples TRBV7-2 to TRBJ1-4; D not resolved. Germline V CDR1 and CDR2: SGHTA, FQGNSA. The V end lost 5 bases, the J end lost 8 bases, and 9 bases lay between the germline ends. The CDR3 is 12 amino acids. The CDR3 spells CASSRSREKLFF. CDR3 in DNA: TGTGCCAGCAGCCGGAGTAGGGAAAAACTGTTTTTT.

The gene calls are TRBV6-5 and TRBJ1-4; 7 nucleotides match TRBD1. V was pared by 7 bases and J by 8 bases, with 7 bases of the junction left unmatched. CDR3 length: 13 residues. In germline, CDR1 is MNHEY, CDR2 SVGAGI. The DNA for the CDR3 is TGTGCCAGCACGAGACAGGGAAACGAAAAACTGTTTTTT. It translates to CASTRQGNEKLFF.